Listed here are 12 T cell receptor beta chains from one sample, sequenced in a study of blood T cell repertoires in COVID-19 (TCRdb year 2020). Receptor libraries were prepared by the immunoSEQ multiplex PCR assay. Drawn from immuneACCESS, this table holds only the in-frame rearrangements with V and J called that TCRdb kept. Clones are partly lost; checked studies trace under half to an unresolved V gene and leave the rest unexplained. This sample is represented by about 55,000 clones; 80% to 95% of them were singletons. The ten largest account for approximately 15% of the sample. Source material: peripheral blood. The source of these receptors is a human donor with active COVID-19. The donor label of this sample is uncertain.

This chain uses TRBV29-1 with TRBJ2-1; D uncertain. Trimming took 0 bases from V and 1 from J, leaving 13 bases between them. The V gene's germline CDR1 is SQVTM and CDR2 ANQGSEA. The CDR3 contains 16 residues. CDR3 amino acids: CSVEDEKRQSYNEQFF. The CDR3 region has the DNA TGCAGCGTTGAAGATGAGAAGCGCCAATCCTACAATGAGCAGTTCTTC.

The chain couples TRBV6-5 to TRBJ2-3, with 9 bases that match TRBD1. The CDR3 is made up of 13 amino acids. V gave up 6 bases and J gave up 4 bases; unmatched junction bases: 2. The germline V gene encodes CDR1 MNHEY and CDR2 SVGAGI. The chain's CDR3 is CASRGQGADTQYF. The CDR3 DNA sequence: TGTGCCAGCAGGGGACAGGGCGCAGATACGCAGTATTTT.

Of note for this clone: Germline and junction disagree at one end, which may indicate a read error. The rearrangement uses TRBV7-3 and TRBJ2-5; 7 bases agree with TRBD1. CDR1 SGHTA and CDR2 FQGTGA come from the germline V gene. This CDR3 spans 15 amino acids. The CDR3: CASSPQGVPREAQYF. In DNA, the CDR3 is TGTGCCAGCAGCCCTCAGGGGGTACCAAGAGAGGCCCAGTACTTC.

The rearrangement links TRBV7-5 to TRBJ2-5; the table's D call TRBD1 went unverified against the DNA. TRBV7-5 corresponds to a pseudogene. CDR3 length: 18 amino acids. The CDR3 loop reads CARSPPRWAAAGQETQYF. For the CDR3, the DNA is TGTGCCAGAAGCCCGCCCCGTTGGGCCGCCGCAGGACAAGAGACCCAGTACTTC.

The CDR3 coding sequence is TGTGCCAGCAGCCCAGGAGGGCTAGCGGTGTACGAGCAGTACTTC. This translates into CASSPGGLAVYEQYF. V usage is TRBV9 and J usage is TRBJ2-7; 7 bases agree with TRBD2. After removal of 4 bases from V and 4 bases from J, the junction contained 11 bases not matched to a gene. Per germline, CDR1 SGDLS and CDR2 YYNGEE. The CDR3 has 15 amino acids.

CDR3 region: CASSPRGNYGYTF. CDR3 in DNA: TGTGCCAGCAGTCCCAGGGGAAACTATGGCTACACCTTC. This rearrangement joins TRBV27 to TRBJ1-2; D possibly corresponds to TRBD1 (6 bases). Germline CDR1 is MNHEY and CDR2 is SMNVEV (reference sequence). V shed 5 bases and J shed 2 bases, with 9 bases lying between them. The CDR3 loop spans 13 amino acids.

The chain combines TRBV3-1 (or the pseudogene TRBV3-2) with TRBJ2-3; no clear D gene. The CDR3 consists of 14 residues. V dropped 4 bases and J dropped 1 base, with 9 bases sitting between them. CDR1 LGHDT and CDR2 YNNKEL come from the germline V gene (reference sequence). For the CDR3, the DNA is TGTGCCAGCAGCCTCATCTCGGGCACAGATACGCAGTATTTT. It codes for CASSLISGTDTQYF.

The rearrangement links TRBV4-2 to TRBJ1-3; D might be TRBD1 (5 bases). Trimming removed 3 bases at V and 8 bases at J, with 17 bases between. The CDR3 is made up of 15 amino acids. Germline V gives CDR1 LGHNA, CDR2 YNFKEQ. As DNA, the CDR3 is TGTGCCAGCAGCCATCCAGGGATAGAAGGGCACACCATATATTTT. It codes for CASSHPGIEGHTIYF.

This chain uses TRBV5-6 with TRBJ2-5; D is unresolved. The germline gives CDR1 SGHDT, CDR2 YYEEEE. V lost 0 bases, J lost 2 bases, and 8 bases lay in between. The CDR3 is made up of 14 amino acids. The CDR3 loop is CASSLGSTQETQYF. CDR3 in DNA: TGTGCCAGCAGCTTGGGGTCAACACAAGAGACCCAGTACTTC.

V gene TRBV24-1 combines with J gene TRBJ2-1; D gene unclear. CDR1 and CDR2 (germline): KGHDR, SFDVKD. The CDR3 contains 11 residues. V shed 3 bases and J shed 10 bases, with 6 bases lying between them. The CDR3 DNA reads TGTGCCACCAGTGATCTCGTGGAGCAGTTCTTC. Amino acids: CATSDLVEQFF.

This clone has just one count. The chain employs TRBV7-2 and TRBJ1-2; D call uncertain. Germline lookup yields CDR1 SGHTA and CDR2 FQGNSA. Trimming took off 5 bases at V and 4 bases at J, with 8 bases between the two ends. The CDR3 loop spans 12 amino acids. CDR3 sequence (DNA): TGTGCCAGCAGCCTGTTCTTCTATGGCTACACCTTC. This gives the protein CASSLFFYGYTF.

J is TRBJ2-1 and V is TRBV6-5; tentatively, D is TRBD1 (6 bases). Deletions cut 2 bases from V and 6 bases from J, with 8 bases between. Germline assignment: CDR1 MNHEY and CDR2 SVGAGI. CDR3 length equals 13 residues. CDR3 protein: CASSYGRGNEQFF. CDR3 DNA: TGTGCCAGCAGTTACGGCAGGGGCAATGAGCAGTTCTTC.